Listed here is a single TCR beta chain. Its antigen specificity is not known. Base-call qualities are not available, and no considerably larger clone is one nucleotide away. The data originate from a study of neoadjuvant nivolumab and ipilimumab in lung cancer (dated by TCRdb to about 2020). As for the study more broadly: Nivolumab was given at 3 mg/kg intravenously on days 1, 15 and 29, and the combination arm added ipilimumab 1 mg/kg on day 1 only. TCR repertoires were compared between pretherapy (baseline) peripheral blood and tumors resected at surgery after neoadjuvant immune checkpoint blockade. Matched pretherapy and resected tumor pairs were analyzed from seven patients, of whom four had been treated with nivolumab and three with nivolumab plus ipilimumab. The major pathologic response (MPR) rate in the intention-to-treat population in each study arm was designated as the primary trial endpoint. In the trial, 40 to 45 patients with operable NSCLC were treated, of whom approximately 23 were randomized to nivolumab monotherapy and about 20 to nivolumab plus ipilimumab.

Reading the label with the study, this specimen's time point is: at surgical resection after neoadjuvant nivolumab +/- ipilimumab. The samples were obtained from NEOSTAR, a phase 2 randomized trial that tested neoadjuvant nivolumab or nivolumab plus ipilimumab, followed by surgery, in operable NSCLC. What the research found in general, with its limitations: TCR sequencing was performed in a small number of samples. From pretherapy to surgery, tumor T-cell richness and clonality increased in three of three dual-therapy tumors but in only two of four nivolumab-treated tumors. Compared with tumor-adjacent uninvolved lung, resected tumors had greater TCR richness and clonality, and increases showed up in more of the dual-therapy-treated tumors. No significant correlation was found between TCR clonality and pathologic tumor regression, and only one major-pathologic-response sample was available for the clonality analysis. Pretherapy blood TCR richness correlated positively with richness in tumors resected after neoadjuvant therapy (Spearman R of about 0.82).

Libraries came from the immunoSEQ multiplex PCR assay. The original pipeline was this. Repertoires were summarized by richness and clonality, and significantly expanded and contracted clones were identified between pre- and post-therapy samples. Sourced from immuneACCESS, this table was stored by TCRdb with only in-frame sequences that have V and J called. A share of the clones is absent; for the studies checked, an unresolved V gene accounts for under half, and the remainder has no known explanation. The V and J calls and clone size were taken over from that table, and D and trimming were inferred from the DNA. The sample table lists about 27,000 clones, about 75% of them with a count of one. Approximately 18% of the sample is in the top ten clones. Sample: tumor tissue, taken after neoadjuvant nivolumab, alone or with ipilimumab, at or shortly before surgery. The receptor's source is an adult with non-small cell lung cancer.

The sequence in DNA is TGCGCCAGCAGCACCCAGCCTAGCGGGGGGTCCTACGAGCAGTACTTC. Translation gives CASSTQPSGGSYEQYF. The chain is assembled from TRBV5-1 and TRBJ2-7, and TRBD2 aligns with 11 junction nucleotides. Trimming takes 4 bases off V and 1 base off J; junction bases not matched to a gene: 7. Reading from cysteine to phenylalanine, the CDR3 counts 16 amino acids. Only the CDR3 portion is preserved as DNA: 48 bases, with reading frame beginning at the first base. The germline V gene encodes CDR1 SGHRS and CDR2 YFSETQ.